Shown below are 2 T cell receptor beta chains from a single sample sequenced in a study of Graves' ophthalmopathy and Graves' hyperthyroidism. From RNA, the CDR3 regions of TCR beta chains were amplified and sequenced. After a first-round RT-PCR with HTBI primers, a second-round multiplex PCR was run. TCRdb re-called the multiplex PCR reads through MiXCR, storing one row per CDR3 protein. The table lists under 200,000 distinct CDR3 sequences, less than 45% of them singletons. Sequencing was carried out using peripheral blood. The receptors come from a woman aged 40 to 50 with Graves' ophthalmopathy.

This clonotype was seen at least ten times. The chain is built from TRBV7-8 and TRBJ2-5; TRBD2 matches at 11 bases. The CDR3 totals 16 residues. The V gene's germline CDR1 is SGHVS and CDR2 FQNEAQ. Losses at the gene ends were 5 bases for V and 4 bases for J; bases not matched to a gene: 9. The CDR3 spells CASSVFTGTSGETQYF. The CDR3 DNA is TGTGCCAGCAGCGTGTTTACCGGGACTAGCGGAGAGACCCAGTACTTC.

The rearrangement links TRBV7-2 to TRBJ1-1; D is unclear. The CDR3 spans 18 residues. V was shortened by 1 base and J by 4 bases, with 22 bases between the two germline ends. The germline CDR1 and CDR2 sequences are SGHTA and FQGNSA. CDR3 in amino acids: CASSLVAEVERWATEAFF. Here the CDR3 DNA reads TGTGCCAGCAGCTTAGTCGCGGAAGTCGAGCGGTGGGCCACTGAAGCTTTCTTT.